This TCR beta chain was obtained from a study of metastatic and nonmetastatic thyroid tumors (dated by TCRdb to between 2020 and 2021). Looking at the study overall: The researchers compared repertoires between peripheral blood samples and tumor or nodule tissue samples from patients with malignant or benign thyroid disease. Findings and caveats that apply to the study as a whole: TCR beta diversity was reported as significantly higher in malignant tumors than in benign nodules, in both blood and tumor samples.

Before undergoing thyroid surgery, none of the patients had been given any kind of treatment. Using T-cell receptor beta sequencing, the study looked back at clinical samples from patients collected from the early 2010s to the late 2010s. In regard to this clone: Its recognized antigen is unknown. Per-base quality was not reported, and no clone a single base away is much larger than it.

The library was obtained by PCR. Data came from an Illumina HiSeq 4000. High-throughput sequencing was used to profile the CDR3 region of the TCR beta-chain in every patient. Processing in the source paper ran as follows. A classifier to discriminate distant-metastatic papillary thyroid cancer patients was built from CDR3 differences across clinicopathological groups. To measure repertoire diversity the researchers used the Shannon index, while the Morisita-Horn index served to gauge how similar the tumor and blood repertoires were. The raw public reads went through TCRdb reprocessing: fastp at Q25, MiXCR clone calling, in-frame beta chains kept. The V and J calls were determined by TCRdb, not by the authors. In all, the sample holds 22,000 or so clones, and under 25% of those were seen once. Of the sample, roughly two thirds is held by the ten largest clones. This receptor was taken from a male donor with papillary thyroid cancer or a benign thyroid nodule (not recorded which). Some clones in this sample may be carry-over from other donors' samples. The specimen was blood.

For the CDR3, the sequence is CSARAVGGRGTEAFF. The DNA is as follows: TGCAGTGCTAGAGCGGTCGGGGGCAGGGGTACTGAAGCTTTCTTT. The sequence joins TRBV20-1 to TRBJ1-1; TRBD1 is perhaps the D gene, given 6 matching bases. According to the germline V gene (reference sequence), CDR1 reads DFQATT and CDR2 reads SNEGSKA. V and J are truncated by 1 base and 5 bases respectively, leaving an intervening sequence of 17 bases. Counted from cysteine to phenylalanine, this CDR3 has 15 amino acids. The sequence is cut down to CDR3 DNA, 45 bases in frame from base 1.